Following are 20 T cell receptor beta chains from one sample sequenced in a study of Graves' ophthalmopathy and Graves' hyperthyroidism. Amplification of the TCR beta CDR3 regions used RNA transcripts (as template). RT-PCR with HTBI primers came first, then second-round multiplex PCR. TCRdb itself ran the multiplex PCR reads through MiXCR, one entry per CDR3 protein. The sample shows more than 1,000,000 distinct CDR3 sequences, about 40% of them seen only once. The source material was peripheral blood or thyroid tissue (not recorded which). These receptors were obtained from an adult man with Graves' hyperthyroidism.

This chain joins TRBV19 and TRBJ1-5, with D possibly TRBD1 on 6 matching bases. Germline values: CDR1 LNHDA, CDR2 SQIVND (reference sequence). The CDR3 is 17 residues long. Trimming removed 4 bases from V and 3 bases from J, with 19 bases in between. This CDR3 is CASSTRQVVMDNQPQHF. DNA for the CDR3: TGTGCCAGTAGTACCCGACAGGTCGTTATGGACAATCAGCCCCAGCATTTT.

This clonotype came up a few times. The chain joins TRBV28 to TRBJ1-4, with a tentative D call TRBD1 (6 bases). Germline assignment: CDR1 MDHEN and CDR2 SYDVKM. CDR3 length: 14 amino acids. Trimming stripped 6 bases from V and 4 bases from J, with 12 bases between. The CDR3 region has the DNA TGTGCCAGCAGATCAGACAGGATTAATGAAAAACTGTTTTTT. As protein: CASRSDRINEKLFF.

Ten or more counts support this clonotype. This sequence joins TRBV20-1 and TRBJ2-5, with 14 bases that match TRBD2. CDR1 is DFQATT and CDR2 is SNEGSKA in the germline V gene (reference sequence). CDR3 length: 15 residues. V gave up 5 bases and J gave up 5 bases; unmatched junction bases: 7. CDR3 bases: TGCAGTGCTGCTCGACTAGCGGGGGGGCTGGAGACCCAGTACTTC. Its translation is CSAARLAGGLETQYF.

This clonotype was picked up many times. The gene calls are TRBV20-1 and TRBJ1-1; no definite D call. This CDR3 spans 15 amino acids. V gave up 2 bases and J gave up 3 bases, with 16 bases separating them. Germline loops: CDR1 DFQATT, CDR2 SNEGSKA (reference sequence). In DNA form, the CDR3 reads TGCAGTGCTAGACGCTGGCGGCCAGGCCACACTGAAGCTTTCTTT. Residues: CSARRWRPGHTEAFF.

This clonotype was counted only a few times. It may be a read error: a sequence one base away is much more abundant. V and J are TRBV7-2 and TRBJ1-1; 10 bases map to TRBD1. The ends lost 5 bases at V and 3 bases at J; junction bases unmatched: 3. This CDR3 is 14 amino acids long. CDR1 and CDR2 from the germline V gene are SGHTA and FQGNSA. CDR3 coding DNA: TGTGCCAGCAGCCAGGGACAGGGGCACACTGAAGCTTTCTTT. Its protein product is CASSQGQGHTEAFF.

V usage is TRBV15 and J usage is TRBJ2-5; D remains ambiguous. Per the germline V gene, CDR1 is LNHNV and CDR2 is YYDKDF (reference sequence). V was trimmed by 0 bases and J by 5 bases, leaving 7 bases between them. The CDR3 is 13 amino acids. The CDR3 sequence: CATSRDLGETQYF. CDR3 sequence (DNA): TGTGCCACCAGCAGAGATTTGGGGGAGACCCAGTACTTC. Using reference TRBV15 and TRBJ2-5 for the parts outside the CDR3, the full variable domain is DAMVIQNPRYQVTQFGKPVTLSCSQTLNHNVMYWYQQKSSQAPKLLFHYYDKDFNNEADTPDNFQSRRPNTSFCFLDIRSPGLGDTAMYLCATSRDLGETQYFGPGTRLLVL.

A remark on this clonotype: A read error is possible here, since a much larger clone lies one base away. The chain has TRBV7-9 and TRBJ2-7; D call uncertain. The CDR3 consists of 16 residues. CDR1 and CDR2 from the germline V gene are SEHNR and FQNEAQ (reference sequence). The CDR3 sequence is CAGSASANPAGYEQYF. The CDR3 DNA follows: TGTGCCGGCAGCGCGAGCGCAAATCCAGCCGGCTACGAGCAGTACTTC.

This clonotype was observed many times. The genes are TRBV20-1 and TRBJ1-5; maybe TRBD1 (6 bases). The CDR3 has 15 amino acids. V was clipped by 3 bases and J by 1 base, with 13 bases between them. CDR1 DFQATT and CDR2 SNEGSKA come from the germline V gene (reference sequence). CDR3 region: CSASRGAGSNQPQHF. In DNA, the CDR3 is TGCAGTGCTAGCCGGGGGGCGGGAAGCAATCAGCCCCAGCATTTT.

Regarding this clonotype: Its ends do not fully match the called genes, so a read error is possible. This sequence joins TRBV10-3 and TRBJ1-2; TRBD1 might be the D (6 bases). The CDR3 has 15 residues. Germline CDR1 reads ENHRY; CDR2 reads SYGVKD. The CDR3 region is CASSLVASQGRGYTF. The CDR3 DNA follows: TGTGCCAGCAGTTTAGTGGCCAGCCAGGGGAGAGGCTACACCTTC.

This clonotype has a handful of counts. V and J are TRBV3-1 and TRBJ1-2; no clear D. Trimming took off 2 bases at V and 0 bases at J, with 10 bases between the two ends. Per the germline V gene, CDR1 is LGHDT and CDR2 is YNNKEL (reference sequence). The CDR3 spans 15 residues. The CDR3 is CASSQIADANYGYTF. DNA for the CDR3: TGTGCCAGCAGCCAAATCGCAGACGCTAACTATGGCTACACCTTC. Together with reference TRBV3-1 and TRBJ1-2, the CDR3 gives the full variable domain: DTAVSQTPKYLVTQMGNDKSIKCEQNLGHDTMYWYKQDSKKFLKIMFSYNNKELIINETVPNRFSPKSPDKAHLNLHINSLELGDSAVYFCASSQIADANYGYTFGSGTRLTVV.

This clonotype was detected only a few times. The chain recombines TRBV10-3 with TRBJ1-1; D not certain. The CDR3 spans 14 residues. Germline V gene sequence: CDR1 ENHRY, CDR2 SYGVKD. The ends were cut back, 4 bases at V and 3 bases at J, with 12 bases in the middle. The CDR3 DNA is TGTGCCATCAGTGGGGCCGTCAGCCACACTGAAGCTTTCTTT. Its translation is CAISGAVSHTEAFF.

Concerning this clonotype itself: A much larger clone is a single base away; this may be a read error. The V call is TRBV10-2, the J call TRBJ2-2; tentative D call: TRBD2 (7 bases). The length of the CDR3 is 15 residues. Germline lookup yields CDR1 WSHSY and CDR2 SAAADI. The CDR3 loop reads CASSEPLQGRGGLFF. For the CDR3, the DNA is TGCGCCAGCAGTGAGCCGTTACAGGGACGCGGGGGGCTGTTTTTT.

This clonotype showed up just a few times. The J gene is TRBJ2-7, the V gene TRBV11-2; the D gene is possibly TRBD1 (5 bases). Trimming removed 3 bases from V and 0 bases from J, with 9 bases in between. Germline loops: CDR1 SGHAT, CDR2 FQNNGV. The CDR3 length is 14 residues. CDR3 sequence reads: CASSFIRDSYEQYF. The DNA of the CDR3 is TGTGCCAGCAGCTTCATCAGGGACTCCTACGAGCAGTACTTC.

About this clonotype: At one boundary the junction diverges from the germline segment, which might be a read error. V gene TRBV29-1 combines with J gene TRBJ1-1, with D uncertain. The CDR3 runs 10 residues. CDR1 is SQVTM and CDR2 is ANQGSEA in the germline V gene. The CDR3 DNA is TGCAGCGTTGTTCCCGACCAAGCCTTCTTT. Its protein is CSVVPDQAFF.

The chain uses TRBV3-1 and TRBJ1-2, with a possible D match to TRBD1 (6 bases). V gave up 5 bases and J gave up 4 bases, with 17 bases separating them. The CDR3 has 15 amino acids. CDR1 and CDR2 from the germline V gene are LGHDT and YNNKEL (reference sequence). CDR3 DNA: TGTGCCAGCAGCAATCTCGGACAGCTCAGCTATGGCTACACCTTC. Protein product: CASSNLGQLSYGYTF.

This chain joins TRBV25-1 and TRBJ1-5; D uncertain. Germline CDR1 MGHDK, CDR2 SYGVNS. The CDR3 totals 12 residues. The CDR3, as DNA: TGTGCTAGAGATCGTCCCAATCAGCCCCAGCATTTT. It encodes CARDRPNQPQHF. Together with reference TRBV25-1 and TRBJ1-5, the CDR3 gives the full variable domain: EADIYQTPRYLVIGTGKKITLECSQTMGHDKMYWYQQDPGMELHLIHYSYGVNSTEKGDLSSESTVSRIRTEHFPLTLESARPSHTSQYLCARDRPNQPQHFGDGTRLSIL.

This chain connects TRBV24-1 to TRBJ1-2; 8 positions match TRBD1. Germline V gives CDR1 KGHDR, CDR2 SFDVKD. The CDR3 consists of 14 residues. J gave up 7 bases and V 5 bases, and 8 bases lay outside the gene matches. CDR3 in DNA: TGTGCCACCAGTGGTCGTCCAGGGGGCGGTGGCTACACCTTC. It yields the protein CATSGRPGGGGYTF.

This clonotype was detected ten times or more. The J gene is TRBJ1-1, the V gene TRBV19; no clear D. Per germline, CDR1 LNHDA and CDR2 SQIVND (reference sequence). The length of the CDR3 is 17 residues. Trimming took off 9 bases at V and 0 bases at J, with 23 bases between the two ends. The CDR3, as DNA: TGTGCCAGCGCGCGCGGTGCGGCCACGTATATGAACACTGAAGCTTTCTTT. Residues: CASARGAATYMNTEAFF.

CDR3 nucleotides: TGTGCCAGCAGCCGGGCAGCGCCGACGGAAGAGACCCAGCATTTT. Amino acids: CASSRAAPTEETQHF. This chain links TRBV14 with TRBJ1-5; no definite D call. Between the trimmed V and J ends, which lost 4 bases and 11 bases, there was a span of 21 bases. The CDR3 runs to 15 residues. Germline V gene sequence: CDR1 SGHDN, CDR2 FVKESK.

This clonotype was seen at least ten times. The chain uses TRBV19 and TRBJ1-5, with D perhaps matching TRBD1 (5 bases). The CDR3 loop spans 14 amino acids. V gave up 4 bases and J gave up 2 bases, with 9 bases separating them. CDR1 and CDR2 from the germline V gene are LNHDA and SQIVND (reference sequence). This CDR3 reads CASSRGPRNQPQHF. CDR3 nucleotide sequence: TGTGCCAGTAGTAGGGGACCGCGCAATCAGCCCCAGCATTTT.